This is a list of T cell receptor beta chains from one sample in a study of PD-1 blockade in classical Hodgkin lymphoma. Clones were sequenced by immunoSEQ multiplex PCR, and TCRdb holds only the in-frame ones, with some missing. The sample includes tens of thousands of clones, 90% of them seen just once. Specimen: peripheral blood mononuclear cells (PBMCs), collected at baseline. These receptor sequences come from a human donor with classical Hodgkin lymphoma. CDR3s include the opening cysteine and the closing phenylalanine or tryptophan. The D gene is left open where the match is weak. For some rows the clone size is stated as once, few or many, or as a class when expanded; others skip it.

d_call	clone_size	j_call	v_call	cdr3_nt	cdr3_aa
TRBD1	NA	TRBJ1-2	TRBV5-6	TGTGCCAGCAGCTTGGTCGGTACAGGGGGCGGCTATGGCTACACCTTC	CASSLVGTGGGYGYTF
NA	NA	TRBJ2-7	TRBV4-1	TGCGCCAGCAGCCAAGGACCAAGCTACGAGCAGTACTTC	CASSQGPSYEQYF
NA	NA	TRBJ1-2	TRBV18	TGTGCCAGCTCACCGGCTGGGAAACAGGGAGGCTATGGCTACACCTTC	CASSPAGKQGGYGYTF
NA	NA	TRBJ2-7	TRBV7-9	TGTGCCAGCAGTCTAGTGGGCAGCGCTCCGAACGAGCAGTACTTC	CASSLVGSAPNEQYF
NA	once	TRBJ2-5	TRBV5-1	TGCGCCAGCAGCTTGTCGCACGAACAAGAGACCCAGTACTTC	CASSLSHEQETQYF
NA	NA	TRBJ2-5	TRBV5-4	TGTGCCAGCAGCTTGGATGGCGTGGGTCAGGAGACCCAGTACTTC	CASSLDGVGQETQYF
NA	NA	TRBJ2-5	TRBV4-2	TGTGCCAGCAGCAAAGCCGGCAATAATCAAGAGACCCAGTACTTC	CASSKAGNNQETQYF
NA	NA	TRBJ2-3	TRBV9	TGTGCCAGCAGCGTAGAAGGAAGCACAGATACGCAGTATTTT	CASSVEGSTDTQYF
TRBD2	NA	TRBJ2-7	TRBV6-6	TGTGCCAGCAGTTACAATGGCGGGAGAGGAGAGCAGTACTTC	CASSYNGGRGEQYF
TRBD1	NA	TRBJ2-7	TRBV9	TGTGCCAGCAGCGAGACAGGGAACTCCTACGAGCAGTACTTC	CASSETGNSYEQYF
NA	NA	TRBJ2-2	TRBV6-6	TGTGCCTTGGGTATAGGCACCGGGGAGCTGTTTTTT	CALGIGTGELFF
NA	NA	TRBJ2-1	TRBV28	TGTGCCAGCAGTTTAAGACTAGTTAATGAGCAGTTCTTC	CASSLRLVNEQFF
TRBD1	NA	TRBJ2-1	TRBV18	TGTGCCAGCTCAGCGGGACAGGGGGTGGGCAATGAGCAGTTCTTC	CASSAGQGVGNEQFF
NA	NA	TRBJ2-3	TRBV5-1	TGCGCCAGCACAACCAGAACAGGGTTCACAGATACGCAGTATTTT	CASTTRTGFTDTQYF
TRBD1	NA	TRBJ2-7	TRBV10-3	TGTGCCATCAGTGAGTCGTTGGGGACAGGGATCCACGAGCAGTACTTC	CAISESLGTGIHEQYF
TRBD2	NA	TRBJ2-6	TRBV27	TGTGCCAGCAGTGAGCGGGAGGTCCCCTCTGGGGCCAACGTCCTGACTTTC	CASSEREVPSGANVLTF
TRBD1	NA	TRBJ2-1	TRBV12-5	TGTGCTAGTGGTTTGACTCACCGGGACAGGGGACTCAATGAGCAGTTCTTC	CASGLTHRDRGLNEQFF
NA	NA	TRBJ1-2	TRBV5-5	TGTGCCAGCAGCGCCGGTGCCCGGATTCTAAATGGCTACACCTTC	CASSAGARILNGYTF
NA	NA	TRBJ2-1	TRBV25-1	TGTGCCAGCAGTGAGGGCAATGAGCAGTTCTTC	CASSEGNEQFF
NA	NA	TRBJ1-6	TRBV7-6	TGTGCCAGCAGCTTAGCGGAGGGTAAGCCCTATAATTCACCCCTCCACTTT	CASSLAEGKPYNSPLHF
NA	NA	TRBJ2-2	TRBV9	TGTGCCAGCAGCGTAGGATGGACCGGGGAGCTGTTTTTT	CASSVGWTGELFF
TRBD1	NA	TRBJ2-7	TRBV19	TGTGCCAGTAGTATGGCAACCCTTCCGGGACAGGAGTCCAAAAGCTCCTACGAGCAGTACTTC	CASSMATLPGQESKSSYEQYF
TRBD1	NA	TRBJ2-4	TRBV29-1	TGCAGCGTTGAAGATACCGGGACAGGGTTAAACATTCAGTACTTC	CSVEDTGTGLNIQYF
NA	few	TRBJ2-3	TRBV19	TGTGCCAGTAGTATCTGGCTACAGGATACGCAGTATTTT	CASSIWLQDTQYF
NA	once	TRBJ1-5	TRBV7-4	TGTGCCAGCAGCTTAGTATTAGTGGGACTCAAAAATCAGCCCCAGCATTTT	CASSLVLVGLKNQPQHF
NA	NA	TRBJ2-7	TRBV5-1	TGCGCCAGTCATTCGGGACCGTTCTACGAGCAGTACTTC	CASHSGPFYEQYF
NA	NA	TRBJ2-7	TRBV6-5	TGTGCCAGCAGTCCCGTGGGTCCCTTCGAGCAGTACTTC	CASSPVGPFEQYF
NA	NA	TRBJ2-1	TRBV27	TGTGCCAGCAGTTTTGGCAGGGTCACCAATGAGCAGTTCTTC	CASSFGRVTNEQFF